Following are 32 T cell receptor beta chains from one sample sequenced in a study of T cells expressing NK-cell markers. From the 5' RACE reads, TCRdb lists one entry per CDR3 protein and no DNA. The sample has 200,000 to 300,000 distinct CDR3 sequences. Specimen: blood T cells: a sorted CD56 or NKG2C T cell subset, CD4+ or CD8+ T cells, or bulk PBMC T cells (not recorded which). The receptors shown here come from a man younger than 35 in good health.

CDR3 loop: CASSSASKGPYEQYF. J is TRBJ2-7 and V is TRBV11-2. The length of the CDR3 is 15 residues. The germline V gene has CDR1 SGHAT and CDR2 FQNNGV.

The V call is TRBV28, the J call TRBJ1-2; TCRdb lists TRBD1, though no DNA is available to test this call. The CDR3 runs to 14 residues. The germline V gene has CDR1 MDHEN and CDR2 SYDVKM. This CDR3 reads CASSAGRGAYGYTF.

The J gene is TRBJ1-5, the V gene TRBV12-3 or TRBV12-4; lacking DNA, the TRBD1 call made by TCRdb goes unchecked. This CDR3 has 18 residues. CDR3 amino acids: CASRSGGSGVRSNQPQHF.

The gene calls are TRBV25-1 and TRBJ2-7; TCRdb lists TRBD1, though no DNA is available to test this call. The CDR3 covers 13 residues. Germline values: CDR1 MGHDK, CDR2 SYGVNS. The CDR3 protein is CASSGTGRYEQYF.

This chain uses TRBV5-1 with TRBJ2-1; TCRdb returns TRBD1, unconfirmable since there is no DNA. Germline CDR1 is SGHRS and CDR2 is YFSETQ. The CDR3 spans 16 residues. CDR3 residues: CASSLGGTGGNNEQFF.

This chain joins TRBV9 and TRBJ1-4; absent DNA, TCRdb's TRBD1 call cannot be checked. Germline CDR1 is SGDLS and CDR2 is YYNGEE. This CDR3 is 15 amino acids long. The CDR3 sequence: CASAPRGEADEKLFF. The full variable domain, its missing parts supplied by reference TRBV9 and TRBJ1-4, is DSGVTQTPKHLITATGQRVTLRCSPRSGDLSVYWYQQSLDQGLQFLIQYYNGEERAKGNILERFSAQQFPDLHSELNLSSLELGDSALYFCASAPRGEADEKLFFGSGTQLSVL.

The chain carries TRBV10-3 and TRBJ1-2. Per the germline V gene, CDR1 is ENHRY and CDR2 is SYGVKD. This CDR3 has 14 residues. The CDR3: CAISDREGRYGYTF.

The chain links TRBV5-5 to TRBJ2-5. Germline CDR1 and CDR2: SGHKS and YYEKEE (reference sequence). The CDR3 extends over 11 amino acids. CDR3 residues: CASSLFVTQYF.

The rearrangement uses TRBV5-1 and TRBJ2-1. Germline CDR1 SGHRS, CDR2 YFSETQ. This CDR3 is built from 16 residues. The chain's CDR3 is CASSLEPAHSYNEQFF.

This chain connects TRBV20-1 to TRBJ1-2. The CDR3 is 13 residues long. Per germline, CDR1 DFQATT and CDR2 SNEGSKA (reference sequence). CDR3 amino acids: CSASLGRGYGYTF.

The CDR3 loop is CSVVQGTGYGYTF. The V gene is TRBV29-1, the J gene TRBJ1-2; TCRdb's assignment of TRBD1 cannot be checked, as there is no DNA. In germline, CDR1 is SQVTM, CDR2 ANQGSEA. This CDR3 is built from 13 residues.

The V gene is TRBV11-2, the J gene TRBJ2-1; without DNA, the TCRdb call of TRBD2 cannot be checked. This CDR3 has 15 residues. The germline CDR1 and CDR2 sequences are SGHAT and FQNNGV. The CDR3: CASSSRLAVYNEQFF.

V usage is TRBV24-1 and J usage is TRBJ1-5; without DNA, the TCRdb call of TRBD1 cannot be checked. The CDR3 spans 19 residues. Germline CDR1 and CDR2: KGHDR and SFDVKD. CDR3 sequence reads: CATSDSRKQTGDSNQPQHF.

The rearrangement uses TRBV14 and TRBJ1-4; with no DNA, the TCRdb D assignment of TRBD1 cannot be verified. Germline CDR1 SGHDN, CDR2 FVKESK. The CDR3 is made up of 13 amino acids. The CDR3 spells CASRGQPNEKLFF.

V usage is TRBV18 and J usage is TRBJ2-7. This CDR3 comprises 13 residues. Germline V gene sequence: CDR1 KGHSH, CDR2 LQKENI. CDR3 amino acids: CASSPPGIYEQYF. The full variable domain, completed using reference TRBV18 and TRBJ2-7, is NAGVMQNPRHLVRRRGQEARLRCSPMKGHSHVYWYRQLPEEGLKFMVYLQKENIIDESGMPKERFSAEFPKEGPSILRIQQVVRGDSAAYFCASSPPGIYEQYFGPGTRLTVT.

This chain links TRBV12-3 or TRBV12-4 with TRBJ2-2; TCRdb outputs TRBD1, but without DNA this stays unchecked. This CDR3 contains 15 residues. The CDR3: CASTLTGAPNGELFF.

This chain joins TRBV5-1 and TRBJ1-5; the TCRdb call, TRBD1, lacks DNA for checking. CDR3 length equals 15 residues. Germline CDR1 and CDR2: SGHRS and YFSETQ. CDR3 protein: CASSLTTGGKQPQHF.

The V call is TRBV5-6, the J call TRBJ2-1; TCRdb proposes TRBD2, but this gene call is untestable without DNA. The V gene's germline CDR1 is SGHDT and CDR2 YYEEEE. This CDR3 comprises 15 residues. CDR3 sequence reads: CASSSGGRPYNEQFF.

J is TRBJ2-3 and V is TRBV24-1. CDR1 is KGHDR and CDR2 is SFDVKD in the germline V gene. The CDR3 has 13 amino acids. The CDR3 loop is CATSDYLGDTQYF.

V and J are TRBV29-1 and TRBJ2-5; without DNA, the TCRdb call of TRBD1 cannot be checked. This CDR3 spans 13 amino acids. Germline V CDR1 and CDR2: SQVTM, ANQGSEA. The CDR3 protein is CSAKLTGGATQYF.

The chain uses TRBV5-1 and TRBJ1-2. The CDR3 spans 18 residues. In germline, CDR1 is SGHRS, CDR2 YFSETQ. The CDR3 protein is CASSLDPNPSFIADGYTF.

V is TRBV6-4 and J is TRBJ1-4; TCRdb's D call, TRBD1, is unchecked because there is no DNA. Germline V CDR1 and CDR2: MRHNA, SNTAGT. The CDR3 runs to 14 residues. CDR3 protein: CASSVGPTNEKLFF.

The genes are TRBV12-3 or TRBV12-4 and TRBJ2-3; TCRdb picks TRBD2, but there is no DNA to check that call. CDR3 length: 13 residues. CDR3 loop: CASSASSGGTQYF.

The chain links TRBV12-3 or TRBV12-4 to TRBJ2-1; TCRdb outputs TRBD1, but without DNA this stays unchecked. The CDR3 spans 13 residues. Here the CDR3 reads CASSLRLTGEQFF.

The V gene is TRBV29-1, the J gene TRBJ1-4; TCRdb indicates TRBD1, and absent DNA this call remains unverified. This CDR3 is 16 amino acids long. Germline V gene sequence: CDR1 SQVTM, CDR2 ANQGSEA. The CDR3 protein is CSVKGTNHATNEKLFF. Filled out from reference TRBV29-1 and TRBJ1-4, the complete variable domain reads SAVISQKPSRDICQRGTSLTIQCQVDSQVTMMFWYRQQPGQSLTLIATANQGSEATYESGFVIDKFPISRPNLTFSTLTVSNMSPEDSSIYLCSVKGTNHATNEKLFFGSGTQLSVL.

This chain joins TRBV7-2 and TRBJ1-4; TCRdb returns TRBD1, unconfirmable since there is no DNA. CDR3 size: 15 residues. Germline CDR1 is SGHTA and CDR2 is FQGNSA. CDR3 sequence reads: CASSLGLRGNEKLFF.

The chain recombines TRBV30 with TRBJ2-2. This CDR3 has 11 residues. CDR1 and CDR2 (germline): GTSNPN, SVGIG (reference sequence). CDR3 loop: CAWSVGGELFF.

The chain recombines TRBV10-2 with TRBJ1-1; TCRdb's assignment of TRBD1 cannot be checked, as there is no DNA. Germline V CDR1 and CDR2: WSHSY, SAAADI. The CDR3 is made up of 13 amino acids. CDR3 in amino acids: CASMGTGRTEAFF.

The chain joins TRBV27 to TRBJ2-3; TCRdb returns TRBD2, unconfirmable since there is no DNA. CDR3 length equals 17 residues. Germline V gene lookup returns CDR1 MNHEY and CDR2 SMNVEV (reference sequence). The CDR3 here is CASSPPKASGSTDTQYF.

The gene calls are TRBV29-1 and TRBJ2-3; TCRdb returns TRBD2, unconfirmable since there is no DNA. The CDR3 is 15 amino acids. Germline CDR1 SQVTM, CDR2 ANQGSEA. Here the CDR3 reads CSVEVIAGGPDTQYF.

V is TRBV6-5 and J is TRBJ1-1. Germline-derived CDR1 and CDR2 are MNHEY and SVGAGI. There are 15 residues in the CDR3. CDR3 amino acids: CASSYSRTQNTEAFF.

The chain joins TRBV30 to TRBJ2-6; TCRdb indicates TRBD2, and absent DNA this call remains unverified. The CDR3 is made up of 13 amino acids. Germline-derived CDR1 and CDR2 are GTSNPN and SVGIG (reference sequence). CDR3 region: CAWSGTGEGVLTF. The variable domain in full, with the rest retrieved from reference TRBV30 and TRBJ2-6, is SQTIHQWPATLVQPVGSPLSLECTVEGTSNPNLYWYRQAAGRGLQLLFYSVGIGQISSEVPQNLSASRPQDRQFILSSKKLLLSDSGFYLCAWSGTGEGVLTFGAGSRLTVL.